This T cell receptor (beta chain) was identified in a study of T cell responses to AZD1222 COVID-19 vaccine. Profiled with immunoSEQ multiplex PCR; TCRdb holds only in-frame clones, not every one. This sample has 95,000 to 150,000 clones, with around 88% found just once. Study-level findings and limits: Recipients of two AZD1222 doses showed rising Spike-specific TCR breadth and depth. Vaccine-associated CD4 TCRs ranged over spike, dominating at 160-218 and 743-854. Donors were chiefly white British, with a greater number of females, and clonal diversity was perhaps underestimated.

V was trimmed by 1 base and J by 8 bases, leaving 22 bases between them. The CDR3 is 17 amino acids. Germline CDR1 and CDR2: SGHRS and YFSETQ. As regards this clone: Its antigen is as yet unknown.

This chain connects TRBV5-1 to TRBJ2-1; maybe TRBD2 (6 bases). The TCR was taken from an adult in good health. The sample in question was peripheral blood, obtained on day 0 of MenACWY control vaccination. The CDR3 nucleotides read TGCGCCAGCAGCTTGATGGGAGTTGCAGGACGCGGGGATGAGCAGTTCTTC. It encodes CASSLMGVAGRGDEQFF.